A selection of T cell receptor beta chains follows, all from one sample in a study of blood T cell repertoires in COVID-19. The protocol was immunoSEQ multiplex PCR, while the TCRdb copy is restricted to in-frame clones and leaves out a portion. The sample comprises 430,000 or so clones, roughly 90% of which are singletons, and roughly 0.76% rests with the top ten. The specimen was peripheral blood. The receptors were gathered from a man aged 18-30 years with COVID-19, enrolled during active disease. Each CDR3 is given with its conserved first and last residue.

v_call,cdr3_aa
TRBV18,CASSPDTGSYEQYF
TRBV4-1,CASSQGRAGSQQYF
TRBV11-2,CASSSPRTGEHGYTF
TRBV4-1,CASSQGYLEGQFF
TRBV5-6,CASSSDLNMETQYF
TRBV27,CASSLLSGELFF
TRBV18,CASSPGQGSYEQYF
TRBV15,CATSRGQGLGTDTQYF
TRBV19,CARRANYEQYF
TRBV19,CASRRTGSYGYTF
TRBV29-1,CSARTESSNEKLFF
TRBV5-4,CASSLAKGAQETQYF
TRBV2,CASSIRQGPSETFF
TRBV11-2,CASSLSGGAVAGELFF
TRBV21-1,CASSKVRGNPGNTIYF